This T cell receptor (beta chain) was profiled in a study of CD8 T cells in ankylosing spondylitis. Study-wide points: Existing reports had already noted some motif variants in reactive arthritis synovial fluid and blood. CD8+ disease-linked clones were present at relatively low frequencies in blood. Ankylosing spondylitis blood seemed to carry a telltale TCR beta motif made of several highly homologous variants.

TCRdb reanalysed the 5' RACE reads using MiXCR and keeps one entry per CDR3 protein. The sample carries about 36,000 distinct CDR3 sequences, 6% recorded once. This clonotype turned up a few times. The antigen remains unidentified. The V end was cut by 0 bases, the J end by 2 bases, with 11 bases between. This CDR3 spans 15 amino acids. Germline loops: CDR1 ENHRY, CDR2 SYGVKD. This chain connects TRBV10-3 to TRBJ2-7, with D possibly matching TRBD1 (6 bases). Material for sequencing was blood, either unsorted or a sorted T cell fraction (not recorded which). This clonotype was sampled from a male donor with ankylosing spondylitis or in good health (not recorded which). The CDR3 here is CAISESGQGPYEQYF. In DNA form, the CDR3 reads TGTGCCATCAGTGAGTCGGGGCAGGGGCCCTACGAGCAGTACTTC.